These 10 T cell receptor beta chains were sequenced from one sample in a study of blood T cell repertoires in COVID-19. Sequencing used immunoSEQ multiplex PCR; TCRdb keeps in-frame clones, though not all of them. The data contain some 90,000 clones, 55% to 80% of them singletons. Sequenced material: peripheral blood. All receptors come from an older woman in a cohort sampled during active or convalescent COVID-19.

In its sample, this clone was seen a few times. The CDR3 nucleotides are TGTGCCAGCAGCCTACAGAATTCACCCCTCCACTTT. This sequence encodes CASSLQNSPLHF. V is TRBV7-3 and J is TRBJ1-6; D remains unclear. The V gene's germline CDR1 is SGHTA and CDR2 FQGTGA. The CDR3 is 12 amino acids. V lost 5 bases to trimming and J lost 7 bases, with 6 bases between them.

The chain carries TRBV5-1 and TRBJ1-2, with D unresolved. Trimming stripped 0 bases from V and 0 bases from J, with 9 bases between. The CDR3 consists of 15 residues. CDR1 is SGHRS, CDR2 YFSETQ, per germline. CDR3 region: CASSLGHLANYGYTF. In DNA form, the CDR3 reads TGCGCCAGCAGCTTGGGACACTTAGCTAACTATGGCTACACCTTC.

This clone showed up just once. DNA of the CDR3: TGCGCCAGCAGCTTGGTGCAGGGAGGTAAGTACGAGCAGTACTTC. Amino acid sequence: CASSLVQGGKYEQYF. The V call is TRBV5-1, the J call TRBJ2-7, with a weak D call TRBD2 (6 bases). CDR3 length equals 15 residues. Trimming removed 0 bases at V and 4 bases at J, with 14 bases between. CDR1 and CDR2 (germline): SGHRS, YFSETQ.

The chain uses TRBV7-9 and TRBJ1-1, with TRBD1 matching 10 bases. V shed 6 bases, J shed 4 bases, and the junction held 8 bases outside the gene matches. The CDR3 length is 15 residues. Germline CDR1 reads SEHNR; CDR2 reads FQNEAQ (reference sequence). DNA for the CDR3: TGTGCCAGCAGTTTGACAGGGGGCGCCGTCACTGAAGCTTTCTTT. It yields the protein CASSLTGGAVTEAFF.

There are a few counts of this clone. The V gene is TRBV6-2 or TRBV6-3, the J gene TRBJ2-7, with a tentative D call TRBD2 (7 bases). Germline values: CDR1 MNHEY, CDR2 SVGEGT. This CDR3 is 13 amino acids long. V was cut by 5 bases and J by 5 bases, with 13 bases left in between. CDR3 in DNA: TGTGCCAGCAGTGAGGGGGGGTTCCACGAGCAGTACTTC. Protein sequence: CASSEGGFHEQYF.

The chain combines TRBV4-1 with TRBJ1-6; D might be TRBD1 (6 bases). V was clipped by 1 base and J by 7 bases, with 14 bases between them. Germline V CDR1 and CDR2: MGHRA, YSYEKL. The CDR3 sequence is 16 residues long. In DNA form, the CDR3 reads TGCGCCAGCAGCCAAGTGGCGGGGGCCGGGAATTCACCCCTCCACTTT. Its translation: CASSQVAGAGNSPLHF.

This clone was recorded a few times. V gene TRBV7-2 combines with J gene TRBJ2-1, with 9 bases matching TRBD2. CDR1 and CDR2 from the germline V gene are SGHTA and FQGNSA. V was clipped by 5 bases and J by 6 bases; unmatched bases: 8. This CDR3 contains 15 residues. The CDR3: CASSMSGGRPNEQFF. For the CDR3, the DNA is TGTGCCAGCAGCATGAGCGGGGGGAGGCCCAATGAGCAGTTCTTC. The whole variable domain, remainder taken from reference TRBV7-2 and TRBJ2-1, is GAGVSQSPSNKVTEKGKDVELRCDPISGHTALYWYRQSLGQGLEFLIYFQGNSAPDKSGLPSDRFSAERTGGSVSTLTIQRTQQEDSAVYLCASSMSGGRPNEQFFGPGTRLTVL.

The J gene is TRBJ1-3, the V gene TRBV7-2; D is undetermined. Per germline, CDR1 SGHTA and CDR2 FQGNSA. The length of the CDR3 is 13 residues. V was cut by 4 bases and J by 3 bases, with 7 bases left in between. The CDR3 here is CASSSTFGNTIYF. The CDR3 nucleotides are TGTGCCAGCAGCTCGACATTTGGAAACACCATATATTTT.

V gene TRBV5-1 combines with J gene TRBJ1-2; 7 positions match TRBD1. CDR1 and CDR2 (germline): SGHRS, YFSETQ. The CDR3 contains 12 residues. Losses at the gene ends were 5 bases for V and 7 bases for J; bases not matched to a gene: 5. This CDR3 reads CASRQGQRGYTF. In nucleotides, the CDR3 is TGCGCCAGCAGACAGGGGCAGCGTGGCTACACCTTC. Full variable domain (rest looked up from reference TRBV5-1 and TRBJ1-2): KAGVTQTPRYLIKTRGQQVTLSCSPISGHRSVSWYQQTPGQGLQFLFEYFSETQRNKGNFPGRFSGRQFSNSRSEMNVSTLELGDSALYLCASRQGQRGYTFGSGTRLTVV.

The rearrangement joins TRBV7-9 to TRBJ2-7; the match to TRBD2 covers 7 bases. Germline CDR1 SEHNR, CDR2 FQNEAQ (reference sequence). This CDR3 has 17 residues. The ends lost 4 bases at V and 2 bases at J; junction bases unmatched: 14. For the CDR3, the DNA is TGTGCCAGCAGCTCACTGGGCACCCCAGGGAGGGCCTACGAGCAGTACTTC. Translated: CASSSLGTPGRAYEQYF.